These 22 T cell receptor beta chains share one sample of origin, sequenced in a study of cytomegalovirus exposure and HLA in healthy donors. PCR involved 60 Vbeta and 13 Jbeta primers. Sequencing used immunoSEQ multiplex PCR; TCRdb keeps in-frame clones, though not all of them. The sample shows about 130,000 clones, 77% of them seen only once. Sequences were obtained from PBMCs. The source of these receptors is a male donor in good health and CMV-seropositive.

On this clone: One end of the junction fails to match germline, which may point to a read error. V and J are TRBV7-9 and TRBJ2-7; 8 nucleotides agree with TRBD1. CDR3 length: 16 amino acids. Germline CDR1 is SEHNR and CDR2 is FQNEAQ (reference sequence). Here the CDR3 DNA reads TGTTCCAGCAGCTTAGGGCAGGGGGCGGGAAACGACGAGCAGTACTTC. Its protein is CSSSLGQGAGNDEQYF.

V and J are TRBV2 and TRBJ2-5, with D possibly TRBD1 on 5 matching bases. Germline values: CDR1 SNHLY, CDR2 FYNNEI. This CDR3 is 13 amino acids long. The V end was cut by 11 bases, the J end by 3 bases, with 16 bases between. The CDR3 DNA is TGTGCCGGAAGTAGGGGCCGGGAAGAGACCCAGTACTTC. Its protein is CAGSRGREETQYF. The full variable domain, its missing parts supplied by reference TRBV2 and TRBJ2-5, is EPEVTQTPSHQVTQMGQEVILRCVPISNHLYFYWYRQILGQKVEFLVSFYNNEISEKSEIFDDQFSVERPDGSNFTLKIRSTKLEDSAMYFCAGSRGREETQYFGPGTRLLVL.

This clone showed up just once. CDR3 bases: TGCAGCGTTGAGGAGGGACAGTACACTGAAGCTTTCTTT. Protein product: CSVEEGQYTEAFF. The V call is TRBV29-1, the J call TRBJ1-1, with 7 positions matching TRBD1. Trimming removed 3 bases from V and 3 bases from J; junction bases left unmatched: 4. The CDR3 is made up of 13 amino acids. Germline V gives CDR1 SQVTM, CDR2 ANQGSEA.

This sequence joins TRBV7-2 and TRBJ1-4; D remains ambiguous. This CDR3 is 16 amino acids long. Trimming shortened V by 6 bases and J by 0 bases, and 14 bases separated the two germline ends. CDR1 SGHTA and CDR2 FQGNSA come from the germline V gene. CDR3 in DNA: TGTGCCAGCAGTCCGTCCCGGTCCGCAACTAATGAAAAACTGTTTTTT. This encodes CASSPSRSATNEKLFF.

The chain joins TRBV20-1 to TRBJ2-7; D unclear. The CDR3 is made up of 11 amino acids. Trimming stripped 6 bases from V and 0 bases from J, with 6 bases between. CDR1 is DFQATT, CDR2 SNEGSKA, per germline (reference sequence). The CDR3 DNA reads as TGCAGTGCCCTCCTCTCCTACGAGCAGTACTTC. Protein sequence: CSALLSYEQYF.

This clone has a handful of counts. The gene calls are TRBV27 and TRBJ2-3, with D unclear. Germline V CDR1 and CDR2: MNHEY, SMNVEV (reference sequence). The CDR3 is 12 amino acids. V was trimmed by 6 bases and J by 5 bases, leaving 9 bases between them. CDR3 bases: TGTGCCAGCAGCCTCAGACTAGATACGCAGTATTTT. The encoded protein is CASSLRLDTQYF.

The V and J genes are TRBV5-6 and TRBJ2-7; 8 positions match TRBD2. The CDR3 runs to 16 residues. V was clipped by 6 bases and J by 7 bases; unmatched bases: 18. CDR1 and CDR2 (germline): SGHDT, YYEEEE. The CDR3 sequence is CASTPAGGATLREQYF. CDR3 nucleotides: TGTGCCAGCACCCCGGCGGGGGGTGCCACCCTACGGGAGCAGTACTTC.

The V gene is TRBV2, the J gene TRBJ2-7; tentative D call: TRBD1 (6 bases). This CDR3 is 14 amino acids long. Germline V lookup: CDR1 SNHLY, CDR2 FYNNEI. The ends were cut back, 3 bases at V and 1 base at J, with 10 bases in the middle. The CDR3 loop is CASSEGTPSYEQYF. The DNA for the CDR3 is TGTGCCAGCAGTGAGGGGACACCATCCTACGAGCAGTACTTC.

This chain uses TRBV7-2 with TRBJ2-2, with D perhaps matching TRBD1 (6 bases). This CDR3 is 17 amino acids long. Germline values: CDR1 SGHTA, CDR2 FQGNSA. Trimming shortened V by 0 bases and J by 6 bases, and 17 bases separated the two germline ends. DNA of the CDR3: TGTGCCAGCAGCTTAGCCTCAGGGACAAGGGGCTCCGGGGAGCTGTTTTTT. Protein: CASSLASGTRGSGELFF.

The chain carries TRBV5-1 and TRBJ2-5, with TRBD2 identical over 8 bases. The CDR3 has 15 amino acids. CDR1 is SGHRS, CDR2 YFSETQ, per germline. The V segment lost 4 bases and the J segment 2 bases; nucleotides outside the gene matches: 7. The CDR3 DNA is TGCGCCAGCAGCCGCGGGGGGACGCTACAAGAGACCCAGTACTTC. Residues: CASSRGGTLQETQYF.

The CDR3 DNA reads TGTGCCAGCAGTTCACAGGGCCGGGGGAACACTGAAGCTTTCTTT. Its translation: CASSSQGRGNTEAFF. V gene TRBV28 combines with J gene TRBJ1-1, with D tentatively TRBD1 (6 bases). The length of the CDR3 is 15 residues. V was shortened by 4 bases and J by 1 base, with 13 bases between the two germline ends. The germline CDR1 and CDR2 sequences are MDHEN and SYDVKM. Using reference TRBV28 and TRBJ1-1 for the parts outside the CDR3, the full variable domain is DVKVTQSSRYLVKRTGEKVFLECVQDMDHENMFWYRQDPGLGLRLIYFSYDVKMKEKGDIPEGYSVSREKKERFSLILESASTNQTSMYLCASSSQGRGNTEAFFGQGTRLTVV.

The chain couples TRBV7-2 to TRBJ2-7; 9 positions agree with TRBD1. The ends lost 5 bases at V and 5 bases at J; junction bases unmatched: 7. CDR3 size: 14 residues. CDR1 and CDR2 from the germline V gene are SGHTA and FQGNSA. DNA of the CDR3: TGTGCCAGCAGCCCTAGGACAGGGGTCCACGAGCAGTACTTC. Amino acid sequence: CASSPRTGVHEQYF.

This chain connects TRBV7-9 to TRBJ2-1; 13 bases agree with TRBD2. The CDR3 is 19 residues long. CDR1 is SEHNR and CDR2 is FQNEAQ in the germline V gene (reference sequence). With V trimmed by 5 bases and J by 0 bases, 10 bases remained unmatched. DNA for the CDR3: TGTGCCAGCAGCCTACCGGGACTAGCGGGGCGAAGCTCCTACAATGAGCAGTTCTTC. Translation: CASSLPGLAGRSSYNEQFF.

The chain has TRBV20-1 and TRBJ1-1; D is unresolved. The CDR3 sequence is 11 residues long. V lost 4 bases to trimming and J lost 1 base, with 4 bases between them. The germline V gene encodes CDR1 DFQATT and CDR2 SNEGSKA (reference sequence). The DNA for the CDR3 is TGCAGTGCTACGAGGAACACTGAAGCTTTCTTT. It specifies CSATRNTEAFF.

V is TRBV30 and J is TRBJ1-1, with D perhaps TRBD1 (6 bases). The germline V gene has CDR1 GTSNPN and CDR2 SVGIG (reference sequence). Trimming left V 4 bases short and J 3 bases short, with 9 bases between. The CDR3 has 12 amino acids. The CDR3 region has the DNA TGTGCCTGGACAGGGGAGCACACTGAAGCTTTCTTT. It codes for CAWTGEHTEAFF.

The V gene is TRBV7-8, the J gene TRBJ2-1; 7 bases align to TRBD2. J lost 7 bases, V lost 6 bases, and 12 bases had no gene match. Germline CDR1 reads SGHVS; CDR2 reads FQNEAQ. CDR3 length: 15 residues. CDR3 amino acids: CASSDSGGPTNEQFF. For the CDR3, the DNA is TGTGCCAGCAGTGACTCGGGGGGTCCGACAAATGAGCAGTTCTTC.

The rearrangement joins TRBV5-6 to TRBJ1-1; perhaps TRBD1 as D (6 bases). The CDR3 has 14 residues. Between the trimmed V and J ends, which lost 5 bases and 2 bases, there was a span of 13 bases. CDR1 is SGHDT, CDR2 YYEEEE, per germline. The CDR3 bases are TGTGCCAGCAGTTCGGACAGCGTAAACACTGAAGCTTTCTTT. It specifies CASSSDSVNTEAFF.

This clone was detected a few times. The chain employs TRBV10-3 and TRBJ2-1; D is perhaps TRBD2 (5 bases). V was pared by 3 bases and J by 8 bases, with 14 bases between. The CDR3 consists of 14 residues. Germline loops: CDR1 ENHRY, CDR2 SYGVKD. The DNA for the CDR3 is TGTGCCATCAGTGATCCTGCCCGGCGGGATGAGCAGTTCTTC. Its protein is CAISDPARRDEQFF.

The chain combines TRBV18 with TRBJ1-4, with D possibly matching TRBD1 (5 bases). The germline V gene has CDR1 KGHSH and CDR2 LQKENI. V was cut by 1 base and J by 3 bases, with 21 bases left in between. CDR3 length equals 19 residues. CDR3 in DNA: TGTGCCAGCTCACCACGGGCAGGGCGCTTTGTGACTCCTAATGAAAAACTGTTTTTT. Protein: CASSPRAGRFVTPNEKLFF.

V gene TRBV5-6 combines with J gene TRBJ1-1; D is unresolved. The CDR3 length is 13 residues. In germline, CDR1 is SGHDT, CDR2 YYEEEE. The V end lost 0 bases, the J end lost 4 bases, and 7 bases lay between the germline ends. The CDR3 nucleotides are TGTGCCAGCAGCTTGGGAGCTGGCACTGAAGCTTTCTTT. Protein product: CASSLGAGTEAFF.

The chain carries TRBV7-8 and TRBJ2-6; a weak D match, TRBD2 (6 bases). The CDR3 is 18 amino acids. Per the germline V gene, CDR1 is SGHVS and CDR2 is FQNEAQ. The ends were cut back, 2 bases at V and 0 bases at J, with 14 bases in the middle. CDR3 protein: CASSLLRQGGSGANVLTF. The CDR3 DNA follows: TGTGCCAGCAGCTTACTGAGGCAGGGAGGCTCTGGGGCCAACGTCCTGACTTTC.

This clone was observed a handful of times. The V call is TRBV5-4, the J call TRBJ1-1; D not resolved. This CDR3 is 13 amino acids long. The ends were cut back, 0 bases at V and 4 bases at J, with 7 bases in the middle. Germline CDR1 SGHNT, CDR2 YYREEE (reference sequence). The CDR3 DNA sequence: TGTGCCAGCAGCTTGGGAGGAGTCACTGAAGCTTTCTTT. It yields the protein CASSLGGVTEAFF.